This T cell receptor beta chain was identified in a study of naive and memory T cell subsets. Study-level points and caveats: Gini index rose across naive, CM, EM and EMRA in CD4 and CD8.

An equimolar mix of two oligonucleotides served as the beta constant-region primer for TRBC1 and TRBC2. Nested alpha and beta constant-region primers with the SP2 primer drove four PCR rounds on ligated cDNA. TCRdb re-analysed the UMI-ligation and nested PCR reads in MiXCR, keeping a single row per CDR3 protein. The table has around 160,000 distinct CDR3 sequences, about 17% seen once. Comments on this clonotype: Its antigen is unknown.

This CDR3 spans 13 amino acids. The V end lost 3 bases, the J end lost 3 bases, and 9 bases lay between the germline ends. In germline, CDR1 is LGHDT, CDR2 YNNKEL (reference sequence). Separate alpha and beta amplification began at the second PCR step. The chain uses TRBV3-1 and TRBJ2-7, with D perhaps TRBD1 (5 bases). The sequencing input was naive CD4+ T cells from blood. The clonotype comes from a human donor in good health. CDR3 in amino acids: CASSQGRVYEQYF. In DNA, the CDR3 is TGTGCCAGCAGCCAGGGCAGGGTCTACGAGCAGTACTTC.